This TCR beta chain was captured by sequencing in a study of molecular identifiers for immune sequencing clone quantification. Study-wide points: Whereas naive cells kept under 1% of molecules in clones above 20 RNA copies, such clones held over 97% in effectors. Should identical TCR molecules share a barcode, the sizes of highly expanded clones could be underestimated.

This clonotype was seen more than once but under ten times. What it recognizes is unknown. TCRdb itself ran the PCR reads through MiXCR, one entry per CDR3 protein. The data hold around 470,000 distinct CDR3 sequences, with approximately 25% observed a single time. The source material was naive CD8+ T cells from blood, with Jurkat cell RNA spiked in. As for subset: FACS-sorted CD8+CD4-CCR7+CD45RA+ naive T cells. The origin of this receptor is a human donor in good health. Some libraries in this study had Jurkat cell RNA spiked in.

The CDR3: CASSLNYDGGYNEQFF. In DNA form, the CDR3 reads TGCGCCAGCAGCCTTAACTACGATGGAGGCTACAATGAGCAGTTCTTC. The chain combines TRBV4-3 with TRBJ2-1; tentative D call: TRBD2 (5 bases). V was clipped by 4 bases and J by 3 bases, with 16 bases between them. Germline V CDR1 and CDR2: LGHNA, YSLEER. The CDR3 spans 16 residues.